One sample yielded the 11 T cell receptor beta chains listed below, sequenced in a study of T-cell memory formation after mild COVID-19. TCRdb independently ran MiXCR on the 5' RACE reads; one entry per CDR3 protein. The sample consists of about 500,000 distinct CDR3 sequences, approximately 20% of them appearing once. Sequencing was performed on PBMCs or a T cell subset sorted from them (not recorded which). The receptors were sampled from an adult woman who had mild COVID-19 (a few samples of this study predate the infection). Cell type and time point are not known.

This clonotype was counted only a few times. J is TRBJ1-5 and V is TRBV12-3 or TRBV12-4; D gene uncertain. V was cut by 6 bases and J by 3 bases, with 15 bases left in between. The CDR3 covers 15 residues. CDR3 region: CASSPTGNNNQPQHF. In nucleotides, the CDR3 is TGTGCCAGCAGCCCGACGGGAAACAACAATCAGCCCCAGCATTTT.

This chain links TRBV7-6 with TRBJ2-3; 10 nucleotides agree with TRBD1. CDR3 size: 17 residues. The V gene's germline CDR1 is SGHVS and CDR2 FNYEAQ. J was trimmed by 2 bases and V by 1 base; bases with no gene match: 6. In nucleotides, the CDR3 is TGTGCCAGCAGCTTAGTAGGGACAGGGGACGACACAGATACGCAGTATTTT. Its protein is CASSLVGTGDDTDTQYF.

The sample holds a few counts of this clonotype. The chain recombines TRBV30 with TRBJ2-2; possibly TRBD1 for D (6 bases). V was clipped by 8 bases and J by 7 bases, with 20 bases between them. The CDR3 length is 14 residues. Germline assignment: CDR1 GTSNPN and CDR2 SVGIG (reference sequence). The CDR3 is CATPLGARVGELFF. In nucleotides, the CDR3 is TGTGCCACCCCATTGGGGGCGCGGGTCGGGGAGCTGTTTTTT.

This clonotype was seen more than once but under ten times. The chain is built from TRBV4-1 and TRBJ2-2; 7 bases align to TRBD2. The CDR3 contains 15 residues. The V and J ends lost 4 bases and 7 bases, in that order; junction bases with no gene match: 9. The germline CDR1 and CDR2 sequences are MGHRA and YSYEKL. The CDR3 DNA reads as TGCGCCAGCAGCCCAGGACTAGTCGACGGCGGGGAGCTGTTTTTT. This gives the protein CASSPGLVDGGELFF.

The rearrangement links TRBV3-1 to TRBJ2-3; D possibly corresponds to TRBD2 (5 bases). CDR3 length: 14 residues. Trimming took off 0 bases at V and 6 bases at J, with 10 bases between the two ends. The germline V gene has CDR1 LGHDT and CDR2 YNNKEL (reference sequence). The CDR3 spells CASSQDRRHDTQYF. In nucleotides, the CDR3 is TGTGCCAGCAGCCAAGATAGGAGGCACGATACGCAGTATTTT.

Worth noting for this clonotype: At one end the junction does not follow the germline gene, possibly because of a read error. The chain links TRBV7-2 to TRBJ2-5, with TRBD2 matching 8 bases. This CDR3 is 15 amino acids long. Germline values: CDR1 SGHTA, CDR2 FQGNSA. The CDR3 DNA is TGTGCCAGCAGCCCACGGGGGGGCCGGGAGCAGACCCAGCACTTC. This gives the protein CASSPRGGREQTQHF.

This clonotype was found a few times. The V and J genes are TRBV3-1 and TRBJ2-1; possible D gene TRBD1, 6 bases. Germline V gene lookup returns CDR1 LGHDT and CDR2 YNNKEL (reference sequence). The CDR3 totals 15 residues. Trimming took 2 bases from V and 2 from J, leaving 10 bases between them. This CDR3 is CASSQRQGPYNEQFF. The CDR3 coding sequence is TGTGCCAGCAGCCAAAGGCAGGGGCCCTACAATGAGCAGTTCTTC.

This clonotype was found a few times. This chain links TRBV9 with TRBJ2-3, with 7 bases identical to TRBD2. After removal of 1 base from V and 0 bases from J, the junction contained 5 bases not matched to a gene. Germline assignment: CDR1 SGDLS and CDR2 YYNGEE. The CDR3 length is 16 residues. CDR3 sequence reads: CASSVSSGHSTDTQYF. The CDR3 DNA is TGTGCCAGCAGCGTATCTAGCGGACATAGCACAGATACGCAGTATTTT.

V and J are TRBV5-1 and TRBJ2-2; perhaps TRBD1 as D (6 bases). The CDR3 loop spans 15 amino acids. Trimming took off 4 bases at V and 0 bases at J, with 10 bases between the two ends. Germline-derived CDR1 and CDR2 are SGHRS and YFSETQ. This chain's CDR3 is CASSRQDSNTGELFF. The CDR3 nucleotides are TGCGCCAGCAGCCGACAGGACTCGAACACCGGGGAGCTGTTTTTT. The complete variable domain, with remaining parts taken from reference TRBV5-1 and TRBJ2-2, reads KAGVTQTPRYLIKTRGQQVTLSCSPISGHRSVSWYQQTPGQGLQFLFEYFSETQRNKGNFPGRFSGRQFSNSRSEMNVSTLELGDSALYLCASSRQDSNTGELFFGEGSRLTVL.

This clonotype occurred a few times. This chain joins TRBV6-5 and TRBJ2-7, with TRBD1 matching over 7 bases. Germline loops: CDR1 MNHEY, CDR2 SVGAGI. The J segment lost 5 bases and the V segment lost 6 bases, leaving 7 bases of the junction unmatched. This CDR3 contains 13 residues. Here the CDR3 reads CASRPPQGHEQYF. In DNA, the CDR3 is TGTGCCAGCAGGCCTCCACAGGGGCACGAGCAGTACTTC.

A few counts support this clonotype. The gene calls are TRBV2 and TRBJ1-4; D might be TRBD1 (5 bases). The CDR3 has 16 amino acids. From germline, CDR1 is SNHLY and CDR2 FYNNEI. The ends were cut back, 4 bases at V and 8 bases at J, with 20 bases in the middle. CDR3 DNA sequence: TGTGCCAGCAGTGGCAGTACGGGTCGCGAGGGGGAAAAACTGTTTTTT. This translates into CASSGSTGREGEKLFF.